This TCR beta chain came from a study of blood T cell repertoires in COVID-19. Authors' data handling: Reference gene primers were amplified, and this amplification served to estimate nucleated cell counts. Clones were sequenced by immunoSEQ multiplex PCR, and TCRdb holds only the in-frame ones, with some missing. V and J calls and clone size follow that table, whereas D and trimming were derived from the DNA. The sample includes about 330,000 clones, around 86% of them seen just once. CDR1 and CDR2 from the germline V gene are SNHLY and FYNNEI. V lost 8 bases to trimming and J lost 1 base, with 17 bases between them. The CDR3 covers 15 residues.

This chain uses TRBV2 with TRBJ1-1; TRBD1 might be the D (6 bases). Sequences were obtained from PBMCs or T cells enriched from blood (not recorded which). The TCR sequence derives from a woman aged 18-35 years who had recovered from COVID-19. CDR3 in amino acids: CASRAQGTSNTEAFF. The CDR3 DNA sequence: TGTGCCAGCCGCGCCCAGGGGACCTCGAACACTGAAGCTTTCTTT.